Given below is one TCR beta chain in context. No antigen is known for it. The entry originates in a study of PD-1 blockade in classical Hodgkin lymphoma. Study-level results: The study found that TCR diversity rose significantly by C4D1 in CD4+ but not CD8+ cells. Complete responders showed a baseline diversity that resembled the diversity of newly diagnosed patients.

The patients all showed relapse after autologous stem cell transplantation, while their brentuximab vedotin exposure varied. The assay was immunoSEQ multiplex PCR, and TCRdb's table has in-frame clones only and misses some. This sample yields 5,500 to 8,000 clones, of which approximately 85% are seen a single time; 33% belongs to the top ten. The sample here was peripheral blood mononuclear cells (PBMCs), taken at baseline. The clonotype was recovered from a human donor with classical Hodgkin lymphoma.

CDR3 bases: TGTGCCAGCAGTTTATATAGGGGGCTGGGTGAAGCTTTCTTT. Amino acids: CASSLYRGLGEAFF. V and J are TRBV28 and TRBJ1-1, with TRBD1 matching over 7 bases. The CDR3 has 14 residues. The trim removed 1 base at V and 7 bases at J, leaving 6 bases unmatched. Germline assignment: CDR1 MDHEN and CDR2 SYDVKM.